This TCR beta chain was captured in a study of cytomegalovirus exposure and HLA in healthy donors. PCR was performed using 60 Vbeta and 13 Jbeta primers. The repertoire was sequenced with immunoSEQ multiplex PCR; TCRdb's copy has only in-frame clones and lacks some. The table lists about 190,000 clones, around 86% of them singletons. V shed 2 bases, J shed 7 bases, and the junction held 4 bases outside the gene matches. The length of the CDR3 is 13 residues. Germline assignment: CDR1 MNHNS and CDR2 SASEGT. This TCR came from a man aged 30 to 45 in good health and CMV-seronegative. Sequenced input: PBMCs. The J gene is TRBJ2-5, the V gene TRBV6-1, with 7 bases aligning to TRBD2. CDR3 nucleotide sequence: TGTGCCAGCAGTGAATTCGGGGAGGGGACCCAGTACTTC. It specifies CASSEFGEGTQYF.